The 25 T cell receptor beta chains listed next were all sequenced from one sample in a study of blood T cell repertoires in COVID-19. The protocol was immunoSEQ multiplex PCR, while the TCRdb copy is restricted to in-frame clones and leaves out a portion. Of more than 75,000 clones detected, 88% appear once; the ten largest clones hold 8.1%. Material for sequencing was peripheral blood. The receptors shown here come from a woman aged 70-85 years with acute or convalescent COVID-19.

This chain connects TRBV19 to TRBJ2-2, with 9 nucleotides matching TRBD2. J gave up 0 bases and V 8 bases, and 7 bases lay outside the gene matches. The CDR3 has 16 residues. Germline V CDR1 and CDR2: LNHDA, SQIVND (reference sequence). The CDR3 here is CASRGGGIANTGELFF. In nucleotides, the CDR3 is TGTGCCAGTCGCGGGGGGGGTATAGCGAACACCGGGGAGCTGTTTTTT.

This clone was recorded only once. Here the CDR3 DNA reads TGCGCCAGCAGCTTGATCGACAGGGCTAACTATGGCTACACCTTC. Amino acids: CASSLIDRANYGYTF. The chain combines TRBV5-1 with TRBJ1-2; 7 nucleotides match TRBD1. CDR1 SGHRS and CDR2 YFSETQ come from the germline V gene. With 1 base clipped from V and 0 bases from J, the junction kept 3 bases outside the gene matches. The CDR3 is 15 residues long.

This chain's CDR3 is CASSLQGGEQYF. The CDR3 DNA reads as TGTGCCAGCAGTTTACAGGGTGGCGAGCAGTACTTC. The rearrangement joins TRBV6-5 to TRBJ2-7; tentatively, D is TRBD1 (6 bases). V lost 4 bases to trimming and J lost 6 bases, with 10 bases between them. Per germline, CDR1 MNHEY and CDR2 SVGAGI. This CDR3 spans 12 amino acids.

The chain recombines TRBV24-1 with TRBJ2-1; D is ambiguous. CDR1 and CDR2 (germline): KGHDR, SFDVKD. Trimming took off 5 bases at V and 2 bases at J, with 18 bases between the two ends. The CDR3 spans 17 residues. The CDR3 DNA is TGTGCCACCAGTGGCCAACACAGCTCACCGCCCTACAATGAGCAGTTCTTC. Its protein product is CATSGQHSSPPYNEQFF.

V usage is TRBV7-6 and J usage is TRBJ2-4, with 7 bases fitting TRBD1. Germline values: CDR1 SGHVS, CDR2 FNYEAQ. Unmatched junction bases numbered 7, after V lost 5 bases and J lost 0 bases. The CDR3 loop spans 16 amino acids. The CDR3 DNA reads as TGTGCCAGCAGCCCTACGACAGGGCTAGCCAAAAACATTCAGTACTTC. Amino acid sequence: CASSPTTGLAKNIQYF. Full variable domain (rest looked up from reference TRBV7-6 and TRBJ2-4): GAGVSQSPRYKVTKRGQDVALRCDPISGHVSLYWYRQALGQGPEFLTYFNYEAQQDKSGLPNDRFSAERPEGSISTLTIQRTEQRDSAMYRCASSPTTGLAKNIQYFGAGTRLSVL.

The chain combines TRBV10-3 with TRBJ1-3, with 10 bases fitting TRBD1. V lost 4 bases to trimming and J lost 4 bases; unmatched junction nucleotides: 10. Germline V lookup: CDR1 ENHRY, CDR2 SYGVKD. The CDR3 contains 17 residues. DNA of the CDR3: TGTGCCATCAGTGGAGGGAGACAGGGGGCAGGAGGAAACACCATATATTTT. Residues: CAISGGRQGAGGNTIYF.

The V and J genes are TRBV2 and TRBJ1-5, with no clear D. Trimming removed 2 bases at V and 1 base at J, with 15 bases between. Germline V gene data show CDR1 as SNHLY and CDR2 as FYNNEI. The length of the CDR3 is 17 residues. The CDR3 DNA is TGTGCCAGCAGTGAATTTATTACAAGTGTAAGCAATCAGCCCCAGCATTTT. It is translated as CASSEFITSVSNQPQHF. Drawing the rest from reference TRBV2 and TRBJ1-5, the complete variable domain is EPEVTQTPSHQVTQMGQEVILRCVPISNHLYFYWYRQILGQKVEFLVSFYNNEISEKSEIFDDQFSVERPDGSNFTLKIRSTKLEDSAMYFCASSEFITSVSNQPQHFGDGTRLSIL.

This chain links TRBV30 with TRBJ1-5, with 9 bases aligning to TRBD1. The CDR3 runs 14 residues. V gave up 1 base and J gave up 4 bases; unmatched junction bases: 2. From germline, CDR1 is GTSNPN and CDR2 SVGIG (reference sequence). The CDR3 DNA follows: TGTGCCTGGAGTGATGGGACAGGGAATCAGCCCCAGCATTTT. Encoded protein: CAWSDGTGNQPQHF.

This clone was seen only once. The V call is TRBV5-4, the J call TRBJ1-6; D is unresolved. V lost 7 bases and J 1 base, leaving 9 bases between the germline ends. CDR1 and CDR2 (germline): SGHNT, YYREEE (reference sequence). The CDR3 extends over 14 amino acids. The CDR3 sequence: CASSAESYNSPLHF. The CDR3 DNA is TGTGCCAGCTCCGCCGAGTCCTATAATTCACCCCTCCACTTT. Using reference TRBV5-4 and TRBJ1-6 for the parts outside the CDR3, the full variable domain is ETGVTQSPTHLIKTRGQQVTLRCSSQSGHNTVSWYQQALGQGPQFIFQYYREEENGRGNFPPRFSGLQFPNYSSELNVNALELDDSALYLCASSAESYNSPLHFGNGTRLTVT.

J is TRBJ1-6 and V is TRBV7-8; unclear D gene. Germline CDR1 SGHVS, CDR2 FQNEAQ. The V end was cut by 3 bases, the J end by 3 bases, with 15 bases between. This CDR3 is 17 amino acids long. CDR3 bases: TGTGCCAGCAGCTTGTCCGTGTTACAGAGCTATAATTCACCCCTCCACTTT. It encodes CASSLSVLQSYNSPLHF.

The V gene is TRBV30, the J gene TRBJ2-2, with 8 nucleotides matching TRBD1. This CDR3 comprises 17 residues. V gave up 7 bases and J gave up 3 bases; unmatched junction bases: 16. Germline-derived CDR1 and CDR2 are GTSNPN and SVGIG (reference sequence). For the CDR3, the DNA is TGTGCCTATAGAGGCTTGTTTGGACAGGGCTACACCGGGGAGCTGTTTTTT. Amino acids: CAYRGLFGQGYTGELFF.

J is TRBJ1-2 and V is TRBV18, with D unresolved. Trimming stripped 6 bases from V and 4 bases from J, with 9 bases between. Germline CDR1 and CDR2: KGHSH and LQKENI. CDR3 length: 12 amino acids. CDR3 residues: CASSPSGYGYTF. Here the CDR3 DNA reads TGTGCCAGCTCCCCCTCGGGCTATGGCTACACCTTC.

The chain couples TRBV15 to TRBJ2-7, with D possibly matching TRBD1 (6 bases). Per the germline V gene, CDR1 is LNHNV and CDR2 is YYDKDF (reference sequence). This CDR3 comprises 15 residues. Trimming removed 0 bases at V and 3 bases at J, with 12 bases between. The chain's CDR3 is CATSRDLDSLYEQYF. The DNA of the CDR3 is TGTGCCACCAGCAGAGATCTGGACAGTCTCTACGAGCAGTACTTC.

This clone has only one observation. The chain carries TRBV19 and TRBJ2-1; 7 bases map to TRBD2. With 1 base clipped from V and 3 bases from J, the junction kept 9 bases outside the gene matches. The CDR3 totals 17 residues. Germline CDR1 is LNHDA and CDR2 is SQIVND (reference sequence). CDR3 sequence (DNA): TGTGCCAGTAGTATAGGGTCAAGCGGGGCCCTCTACAATGAGCAGTTCTTC. Protein product: CASSIGSSGALYNEQFF.

The chain employs TRBV7-6 and TRBJ1-5, with a possible D match to TRBD1 (6 bases). CDR3 length equals 14 residues. Germline lookup yields CDR1 SGHVS and CDR2 FNYEAQ. V was cut by 1 base and J by 6 bases, with 10 bases left in between. DNA for the CDR3: TGTGCCAGCAGCTTAGTACAGGGCAGTCAGCCCCAGCATTTT. Protein product: CASSLVQGSQPQHF. Using reference TRBV7-6 and TRBJ1-5 for the parts outside the CDR3, the full variable domain is GAGVSQSPRYKVTKRGQDVALRCDPISGHVSLYWYRQALGQGPEFLTYFNYEAQQDKSGLPNDRFSAERPEGSISTLTIQRTEQRDSAMYRCASSLVQGSQPQHFGDGTRLSIL.

This clone was recorded only once. The rearrangement links TRBV25-1 to TRBJ2-5; maybe TRBD1 (6 bases). Germline CDR1 and CDR2: MGHDK and SYGVNS. The CDR3 length is 14 residues. Trimming stripped 6 bases from V and 1 base from J, with 12 bases between. CDR3 sequence: CASRAAGVQETQYF. CDR3 coding DNA: TGTGCCAGCAGAGCAGCAGGGGTCCAAGAGACCCAGTACTTC.

This chain joins TRBV11-2 and TRBJ2-6; TRBD1 matches at 10 bases. Germline V lookup: CDR1 SGHAT, CDR2 FQNNGV. Trimming removed 7 bases from V and 0 bases from J; junction bases left unmatched: 9. The CDR3 has 18 amino acids. DNA of the CDR3: TGTGCCAGCAACGAGGGGACAGGGGCCCCCTCTGGGGCCAACGTCCTGACTTTC. Translating it yields CASNEGTGAPSGANVLTF.

V and J are TRBV12-3 or TRBV12-4 and TRBJ2-7; D is unclear. Trimming took off 5 bases at V and 2 bases at J, with 7 bases between the two ends. The CDR3 has 12 amino acids. DNA of the CDR3: TGTGCCAGCAGTAAAGACACCTACGAGCAGTACTTC. Protein sequence: CASSKDTYEQYF.

The chain links TRBV4-1 to TRBJ1-3, with 8 bases aligning to TRBD1. V gave up 5 bases and J gave up 9 bases; unmatched junction bases: 15. The CDR3 consists of 16 residues. Germline V lookup: CDR1 MGHRA, CDR2 YSYEKL. The DNA of the CDR3 is TGCGCCAGCAGCACAGAAACAGGGGGTGCCGGCCTCACCATATATTTT. Translating it yields CASSTETGGAGLTIYF.

The chain is built from TRBV6-6 and TRBJ1-3; D not certain. Germline V gives CDR1 MNHNY, CDR2 SVGAGI (reference sequence). The CDR3 spans 17 residues. Trimming left V 5 bases short and J 7 bases short, with 24 bases between. The CDR3 DNA sequence: TGTGCCAGCAGTCCGGAAGGACGCCCCGGACTCTGGAACACCATATATTTT. This encodes CASSPEGRPGLWNTIYF.

The chain has TRBV11-2 and TRBJ2-7; the D is unclear. The CDR3 is 12 residues long. Looked up from germline, CDR1 is SGHAT and CDR2 is FQNNGV. Trimming shortened V by 3 bases and J by 3 bases, and 6 bases separated the two germline ends. In DNA form, the CDR3 reads TGTGCCAGCAGCTTGAGAAACTACGAGCAGTACTTC. It codes for CASSLRNYEQYF.

The CDR3 DNA reads TGTGCCAGCAGCACCCAAGGGACTAGCGGACCCTACAATGAGCAGTTCTTC. Its protein product is CASSTQGTSGPYNEQFF. The V call is TRBV3-1 (or the pseudogene TRBV3-2), the J call TRBJ2-1; TRBD2 aligns across 11 bases. From germline, CDR1 is LGHDT and CDR2 YNNKEL (reference sequence). Losses at the gene ends were 5 bases for V and 2 bases for J; bases not matched to a gene: 8. There are 17 residues in the CDR3.

The chain couples TRBV13 to TRBJ2-5; D ambiguous. V shed 5 bases and J shed 4 bases, with 11 bases lying between them. There are 13 residues in the CDR3. Per the germline V gene, CDR1 is PRHDT and CDR2 is FYEKMQ (reference sequence). The CDR3: CASSVIVGETQYF. In nucleotides, the CDR3 is TGTGCCAGCAGCGTGATAGTCGGAGAGACCCAGTACTTC.

The chain combines TRBV9 with TRBJ2-1; 12 nucleotides line up with TRBD2. J was trimmed by 6 bases and V by 2 bases; bases with no gene match: 12. The CDR3 spans 18 residues. Germline V gene sequence: CDR1 SGDLS, CDR2 YYNGEE. CDR3 residues: CASSVSPTSGSRGNEQFF. CDR3 coding DNA: TGTGCCAGCAGCGTGAGCCCGACTAGCGGGAGCAGGGGCAATGAGCAGTTCTTC.

The V call is TRBV11-2, the J call TRBJ1-4, with 9 bases aligning to TRBD1. V dropped 4 bases and J dropped 8; count of bases not matched to a gene: 8. The CDR3 covers 15 residues. Germline V CDR1 and CDR2: SGHAT, FQNNGV. The CDR3 sequence is CASSSGTGRQEKLFF. The CDR3 DNA follows: TGTGCCAGCAGCTCCGGGACAGGGAGACAAGAAAAACTGTTTTTT.